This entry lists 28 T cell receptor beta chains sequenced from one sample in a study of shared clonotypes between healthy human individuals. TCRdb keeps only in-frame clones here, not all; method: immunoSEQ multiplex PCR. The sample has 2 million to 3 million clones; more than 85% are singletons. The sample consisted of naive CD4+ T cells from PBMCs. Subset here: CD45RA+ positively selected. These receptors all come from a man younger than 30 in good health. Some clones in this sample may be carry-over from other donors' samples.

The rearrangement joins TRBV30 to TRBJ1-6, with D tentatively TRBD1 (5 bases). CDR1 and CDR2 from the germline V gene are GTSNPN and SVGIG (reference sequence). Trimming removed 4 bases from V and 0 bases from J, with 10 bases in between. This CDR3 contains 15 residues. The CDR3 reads CAWKRQSSYNSPLHF. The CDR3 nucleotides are TGTGCCTGGAAGAGACAGAGCTCCTATAATTCACCCCTCCACTTT.

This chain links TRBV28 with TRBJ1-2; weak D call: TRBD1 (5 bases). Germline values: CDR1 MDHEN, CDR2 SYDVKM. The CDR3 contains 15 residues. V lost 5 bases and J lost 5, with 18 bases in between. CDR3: CASSPGRSVGYGYTF. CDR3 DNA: TGTGCCAGCAGTCCAGGGCGGAGTGTAGGGTATGGCTACACCTTC.

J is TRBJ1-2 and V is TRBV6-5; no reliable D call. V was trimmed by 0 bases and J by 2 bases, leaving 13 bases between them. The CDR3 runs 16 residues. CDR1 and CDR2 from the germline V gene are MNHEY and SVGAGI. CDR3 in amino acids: CASSYSVIQMNYGYTF. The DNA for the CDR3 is TGTGCCAGCAGTTACTCGGTCATCCAGATGAACTATGGCTACACCTTC.

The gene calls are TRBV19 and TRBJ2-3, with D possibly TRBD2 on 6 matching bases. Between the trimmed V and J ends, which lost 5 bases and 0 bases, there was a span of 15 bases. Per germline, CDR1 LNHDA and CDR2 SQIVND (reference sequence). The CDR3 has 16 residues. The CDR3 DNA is TGTGCCAGTAGTTTCATCGGCGGGAAGAGCACAGATACGCAGTATTTT. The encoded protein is CASSFIGGKSTDTQYF.

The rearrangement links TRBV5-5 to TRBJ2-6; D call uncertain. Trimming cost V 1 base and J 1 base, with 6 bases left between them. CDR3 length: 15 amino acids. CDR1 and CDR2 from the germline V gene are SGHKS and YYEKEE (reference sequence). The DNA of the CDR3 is TGTGCCAGCAGCTTGATGAGTTCTGGGGCCAACGTCCTGACTTTC. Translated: CASSLMSSGANVLTF. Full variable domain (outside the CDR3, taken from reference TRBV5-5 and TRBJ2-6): DAGVTQSPTHLIKTRGQQVTLRCSPISGHKSVSWYQQVLGQGPQFIFQYYEKEERGRGNFPDRFSARQFPNYSSELNVNALLLGDSALYLCASSLMSSGANVLTFGAGSRLTVL.

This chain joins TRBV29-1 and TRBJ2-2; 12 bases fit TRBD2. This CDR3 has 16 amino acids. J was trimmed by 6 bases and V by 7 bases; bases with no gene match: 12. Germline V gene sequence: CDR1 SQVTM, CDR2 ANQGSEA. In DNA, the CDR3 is TGCAGCGCAGGACTAGCGGGGCCGACGTCCCCCGGGGAGCTGTTTTTT. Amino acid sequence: CSAGLAGPTSPGELFF.

The CDR3, as DNA: TGTGCCAGCAGTGAGTACGAGCGGGGAGCCTACGAGCAGTACTTC. It encodes CASSEYERGAYEQYF. This chain connects TRBV25-1 to TRBJ2-7, with 7 bases aligning to TRBD2. Per germline, CDR1 MGHDK and CDR2 SYGVNS. Trimming removed 3 bases from V and 2 bases from J; junction bases left unmatched: 7. CDR3 length: 15 amino acids.

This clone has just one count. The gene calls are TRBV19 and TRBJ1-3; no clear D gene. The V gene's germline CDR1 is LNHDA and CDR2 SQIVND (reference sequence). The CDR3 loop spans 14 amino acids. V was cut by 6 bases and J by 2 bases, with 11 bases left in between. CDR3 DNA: TGTGCCAGTAGCTCTGCAGCGGCTGGAAACACCATATATTTT. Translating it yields CASSSAAAGNTIYF.

CDR3 protein: CASSQDGVRRETQYF. The CDR3 DNA is TGTGCCAGCAGCCAAGATGGGGTCAGACGGGAGACCCAGTACTTC. The J gene is TRBJ2-5, the V gene TRBV14, with unresolved D. Germline CDR1 SGHDN, CDR2 FVKESK. Trimming shortened V by 0 bases and J by 5 bases, and 13 bases separated the two germline ends. CDR3 length equals 15 residues.

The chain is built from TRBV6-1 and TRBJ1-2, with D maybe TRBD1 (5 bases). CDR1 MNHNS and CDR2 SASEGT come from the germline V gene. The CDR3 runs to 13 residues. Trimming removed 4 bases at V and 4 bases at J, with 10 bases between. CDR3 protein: CASSAGRVYGYTF. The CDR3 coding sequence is TGTGCCAGCAGTGCCGGCAGGGTCTATGGCTACACCTTC.

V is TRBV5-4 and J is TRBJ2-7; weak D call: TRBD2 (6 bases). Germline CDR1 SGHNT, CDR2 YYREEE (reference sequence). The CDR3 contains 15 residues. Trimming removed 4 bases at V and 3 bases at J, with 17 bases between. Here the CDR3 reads CASSPRGGAYYEQYF. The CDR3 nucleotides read TGTGCCAGCAGCCCCCGGGGAGGCGCCTACTACGAGCAGTACTTC.

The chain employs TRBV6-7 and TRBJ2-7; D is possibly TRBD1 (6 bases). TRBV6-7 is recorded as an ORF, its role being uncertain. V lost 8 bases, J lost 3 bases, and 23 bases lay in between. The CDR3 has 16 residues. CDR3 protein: CASLNPALGAIYEQYF. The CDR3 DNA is TGTGCCAGCCTCAACCCGGCGCTGGGGGCAATCTACGAGCAGTACTTC.

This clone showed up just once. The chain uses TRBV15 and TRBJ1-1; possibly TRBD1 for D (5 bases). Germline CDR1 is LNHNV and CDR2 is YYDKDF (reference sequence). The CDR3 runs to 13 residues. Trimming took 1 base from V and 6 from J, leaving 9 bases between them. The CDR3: CATSRAGYSEAFF. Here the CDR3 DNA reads TGTGCCACCAGCAGAGCAGGGTATTCTGAAGCTTTCTTT.

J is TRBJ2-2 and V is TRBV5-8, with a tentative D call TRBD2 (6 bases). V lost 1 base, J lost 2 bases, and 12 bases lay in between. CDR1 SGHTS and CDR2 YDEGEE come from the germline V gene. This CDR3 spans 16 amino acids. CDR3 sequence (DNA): TGTGCCAGCAGCTTGTCGCGGGGCACCAACACCGGGGAGCTGTTTTTT. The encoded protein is CASSLSRGTNTGELFF.

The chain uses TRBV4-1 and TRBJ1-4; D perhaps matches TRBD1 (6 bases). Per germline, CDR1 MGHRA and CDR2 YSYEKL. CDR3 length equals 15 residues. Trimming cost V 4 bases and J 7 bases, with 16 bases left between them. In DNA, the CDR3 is TGCGCCAGCAGCCGCGTAAAGGGGGTGGTTGAAAAACTGTTTTTT. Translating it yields CASSRVKGVVEKLFF.

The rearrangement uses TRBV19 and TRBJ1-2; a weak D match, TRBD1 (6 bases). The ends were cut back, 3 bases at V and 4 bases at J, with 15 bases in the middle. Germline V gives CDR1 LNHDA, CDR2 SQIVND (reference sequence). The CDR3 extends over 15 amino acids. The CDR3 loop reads CASSINWGLGYGYTF. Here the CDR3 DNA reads TGTGCCAGTAGTATTAATTGGGGGCTCGGCTATGGCTACACCTTC. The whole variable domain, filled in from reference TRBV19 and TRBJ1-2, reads DGGITQSPKYLFRKEGQNVTLSCEQNLNHDAMYWYRQDPGQGLRLIYYSQIVNDFQKGDIAEGYSVSREKKESFPLTVTSAQKNPTAFYLCASSINWGLGYGYTFGSGTRLTVV.

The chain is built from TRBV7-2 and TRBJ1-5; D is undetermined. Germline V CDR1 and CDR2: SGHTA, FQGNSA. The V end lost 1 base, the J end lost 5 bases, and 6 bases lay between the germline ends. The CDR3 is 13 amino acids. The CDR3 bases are TGTGCCAGCAGCTTAGGGTTTGATCAGCCCCAGCATTTT. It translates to CASSLGFDQPQHF.

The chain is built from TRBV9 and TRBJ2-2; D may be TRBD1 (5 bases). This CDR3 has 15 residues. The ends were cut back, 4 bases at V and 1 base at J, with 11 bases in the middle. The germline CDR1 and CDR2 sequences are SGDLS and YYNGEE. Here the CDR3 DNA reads TGTGCCAGCAGCTTCCAGGGTGTGAACACCGGGGAGCTGTTTTTT. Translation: CASSFQGVNTGELFF.

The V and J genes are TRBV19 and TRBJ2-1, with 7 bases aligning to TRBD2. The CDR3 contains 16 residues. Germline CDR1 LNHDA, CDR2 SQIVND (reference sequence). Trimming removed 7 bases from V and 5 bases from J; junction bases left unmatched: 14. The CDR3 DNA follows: TGTGCCAGTAACAAGAAGCGGGACGATCTCCACAATGAGCAGTTCTTC. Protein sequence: CASNKKRDDLHNEQFF.

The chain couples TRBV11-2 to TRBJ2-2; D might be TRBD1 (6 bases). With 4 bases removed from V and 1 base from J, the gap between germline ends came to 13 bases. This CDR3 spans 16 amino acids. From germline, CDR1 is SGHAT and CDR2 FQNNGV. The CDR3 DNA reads TGTGCCAGCAGCTCCCTTCAGGGGCGGAACACCGGGGAGCTGTTTTTT. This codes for CASSSLQGRNTGELFF.

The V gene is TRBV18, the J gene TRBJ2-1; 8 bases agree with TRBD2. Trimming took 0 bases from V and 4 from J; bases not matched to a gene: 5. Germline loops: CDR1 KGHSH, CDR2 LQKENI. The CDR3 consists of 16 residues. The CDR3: CASSPPAGGRYNEQFF. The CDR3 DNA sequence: TGTGCCAGCTCACCACCGGCGGGAGGCCGGTACAATGAGCAGTTCTTC.

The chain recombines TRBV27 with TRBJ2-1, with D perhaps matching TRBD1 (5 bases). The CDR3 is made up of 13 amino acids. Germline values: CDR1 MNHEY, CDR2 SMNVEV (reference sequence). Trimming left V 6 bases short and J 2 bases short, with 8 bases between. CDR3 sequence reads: CASSQTAYNEQFF. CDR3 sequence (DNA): TGTGCCAGCAGCCAGACAGCCTACAATGAGCAGTTCTTC.

The CDR3 sequence: CASSPSRGTYNEQFF. In nucleotides, the CDR3 is TGTGCCAGCAGCCCAAGCAGGGGAACCTACAATGAGCAGTTCTTC. J is TRBJ2-1 and V is TRBV11-2, with D possibly matching TRBD1 (6 bases). Germline CDR1 and CDR2: SGHAT and FQNNGV. The CDR3 covers 15 residues. V was pared by 5 bases and J by 2 bases, with 13 bases between.

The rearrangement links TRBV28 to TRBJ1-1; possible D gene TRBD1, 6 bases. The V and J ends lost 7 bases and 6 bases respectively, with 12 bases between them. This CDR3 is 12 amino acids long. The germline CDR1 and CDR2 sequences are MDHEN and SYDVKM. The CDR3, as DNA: TGTGCCAGCACTTCAAGGGGGTCTGAAGCTTTCTTT. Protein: CASTSRGSEAFF.

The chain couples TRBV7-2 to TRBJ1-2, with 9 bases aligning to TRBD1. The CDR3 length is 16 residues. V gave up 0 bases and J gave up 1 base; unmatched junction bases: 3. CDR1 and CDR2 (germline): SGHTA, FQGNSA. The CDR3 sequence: CASSLAGTGFNYGYTF. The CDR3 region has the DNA TGTGCCAGCAGCTTAGCCGGGACAGGGTTTAACTATGGCTACACCTTC.

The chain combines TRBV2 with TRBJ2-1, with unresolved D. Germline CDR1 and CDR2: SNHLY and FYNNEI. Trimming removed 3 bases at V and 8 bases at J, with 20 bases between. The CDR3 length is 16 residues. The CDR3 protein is CASSDVGLVSLHEQFF. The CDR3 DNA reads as TGTGCCAGCAGTGATGTCGGATTGGTTTCGCTGCATGAGCAGTTCTTC.

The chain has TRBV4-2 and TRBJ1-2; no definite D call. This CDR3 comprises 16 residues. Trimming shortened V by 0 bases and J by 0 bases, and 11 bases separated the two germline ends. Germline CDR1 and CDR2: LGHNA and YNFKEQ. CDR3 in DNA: TGTGCCAGCAGCCAAGATTGGGCAGCACCTAACTATGGCTACACCTTC. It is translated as CASSQDWAAPNYGYTF.

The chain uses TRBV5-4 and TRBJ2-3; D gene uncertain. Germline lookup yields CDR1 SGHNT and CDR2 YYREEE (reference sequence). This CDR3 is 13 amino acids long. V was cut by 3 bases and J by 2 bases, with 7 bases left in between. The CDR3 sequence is CASSSKATDTQYF. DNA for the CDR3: TGTGCCAGCAGCTCGAAGGCCACAGATACGCAGTATTTT.